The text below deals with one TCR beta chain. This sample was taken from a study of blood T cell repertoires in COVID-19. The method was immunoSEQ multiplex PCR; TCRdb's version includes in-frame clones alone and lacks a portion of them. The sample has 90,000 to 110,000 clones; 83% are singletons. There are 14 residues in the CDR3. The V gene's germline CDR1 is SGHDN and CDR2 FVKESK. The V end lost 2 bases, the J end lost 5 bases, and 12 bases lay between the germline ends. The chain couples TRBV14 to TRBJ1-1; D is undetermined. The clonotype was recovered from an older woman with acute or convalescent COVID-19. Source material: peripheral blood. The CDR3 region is CASSQPGGGTEAFF. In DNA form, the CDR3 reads TGTGCCAGCAGCCAACCTGGCGGAGGGACTGAAGCTTTCTTT.